The following is a TCR beta chain sequence with its context. Its matching antigen is unknown. TCRdb re-derived calls from the reads in MiXCR, one entry per CDR3 protein. The profile shows 380,000 or so distinct CDR3 sequences, about a third of them singletons. This specimen comes from a study of T cell repertoires in cytomegalovirus infection. Study details: Matching HLA type and CMV infection were both indicated by public TCR beta signatures. Overall study findings and caveats: CMV carriers with the relevant HLA were identified by cumulative public TCR beta family frequency. HLA-C-restricted CMV clonotypes gave the most frequent clonotype in two of eight donors.

The V end lost 6 bases, the J end lost 1 base, and 9 bases lay between the germline ends. The V gene's germline CDR1 is SQVTM and CDR2 ANQGSEA. The CDR3 has 12 residues. The source of this sequence is a human donor in good health (CMV status not recorded). Some clones in this sample may be carry-over from other donors' samples. The V call is TRBV29-1, the J call TRBJ2-5, with D perhaps matching TRBD2 (6 bases). The sequencing here drew on cultured PBMCs, taken from culture after CMV antigen stimulation. CDR3 sequence reads: CSVDSGQETQYF. Here the CDR3 DNA reads TGCAGCGTGGATAGCGGCCAAGAGACCCAGTACTTC.